This TCR beta chain was captured by sequencing in a study of Graves' ophthalmopathy and Graves' hyperthyroidism. Remarks on this clonotype: The antigen remains undetermined.

The germline CDR1 and CDR2 sequences are SQVTM and ANQGSEA. V shed 4 bases and J 16 bases; nucleotides not matched to a gene: 14. The CDR3 covers 13 residues. Hyperthyroidism was considered stable when no ophthalmopathy appeared within 18 months of follow-up. Overall study results and limits: Discriminating ophthalmopathy from stable hyperthyroidism, a 13-signature model attained a sensitivity of approximately 85% and a specificity of roughly 81%.

The TCR beta CDR3 regions underwent amplification from RNA transcripts. The workflow started with a first-round RT-PCR run with HTBI primers and then moved on to a second-round multiplex PCR. A single record per CDR3 protein comes from TCRdb applying MiXCR to the multiplex PCR reads. The sample contains around 400,000 distinct CDR3 sequences, around 21% of which appear only once. The chain recombines TRBV29-1 with TRBJ2-4; 9 nucleotides line up with TRBD2. The sample comprised peripheral blood. This TCR came from a woman between 18 and 29 years old with stable Graves' hyperthyroidism. CDR3 in amino acids: CSVGGGRGETNYF. DNA for the CDR3: TGCAGCGTTGGTGGCGGGAGGGGAGAGACCAATTACTTC. The variable domain in full, completed from reference TRBV29-1 and TRBJ2-4, reads SAVISQKPSRDICQRGTSLTIQCQVDSQVTMMFWYRQQPGQSLTLIATANQGSEATYESGFVIDKFPISRPNLTFSTLTVSNMSPEDSSIYLCSVGGGRGETNYFGAGTRLSVL.